Below are 17 T cell receptor beta chains sequenced from a single sample in a study of CD8+CD57+ T cells in acquired aplastic anemia. Genomic DNA, the template, was used for profiling of the TCR beta VDJ and CDR3. TCRdb independently ran MiXCR on the reads; one entry per CDR3 protein. Here the sample spans around 170,000 distinct CDR3 sequences, 60% to 70% being singletons. The sample taken for sequencing was sorted CD4+, CD8+, or CD8+CD57+ T cells (not recorded which) from PBMCs. These receptors were taken from a human donor in good health.

The chain combines TRBV9 with TRBJ2-3, with TRBD2 matching over 12 bases. Germline CDR1 is SGDLS and CDR2 is YYNGEE. The V and J ends lost 0 bases and 4 bases, in that order; junction bases with no gene match: 6. The CDR3 runs 17 residues. Here the CDR3 reads CASSVDLAGGLADTQYF. The CDR3 DNA is TGTGCCAGCAGCGTAGACCTAGCGGGGGGGTTGGCAGATACGCAGTATTTT.

CDR3 sequence (DNA): TGTGCCAGCAGTTCCCACGGGGATAACTATGGCTACACCTTC. It codes for CASSSHGDNYGYTF. This chain joins TRBV12-3 or TRBV12-4 and TRBJ1-2; no firm D call. Trimming removed 4 bases from V and 1 base from J, with 10 bases in between. This CDR3 has 14 amino acids.

This chain uses TRBV6-1 with TRBJ2-7, with TRBD1 matching over 8 bases. With 3 bases clipped from V and 3 bases from J, the junction kept 4 bases outside the gene matches. The CDR3 sequence is 14 residues long. Germline values: CDR1 MNHNS, CDR2 SASEGT. CDR3 bases: TGTGCCAGCAGTGATGGACAGGGTTTCTACGAGCAGTACTTC. Protein: CASSDGQGFYEQYF.

The chain recombines TRBV7-2 with TRBJ1-2; D might be TRBD1 (5 bases). CDR3 size: 14 residues. V dropped 4 bases and J dropped 3 bases, with 12 bases sitting between them. Germline V lookup: CDR1 SGHTA, CDR2 FQGNSA. The CDR3 sequence: CASSSGSGHYGYTF. CDR3 nucleotide sequence: TGTGCCAGCAGCTCTGGTTCGGGGCACTATGGCTACACCTTC.

The chain links TRBV7-4 to TRBJ1-6; 8 bases are a match to TRBD1. The CDR3 loop spans 14 amino acids. Germline values: CDR1 SGHVT, CDR2 SQSDAQ. V was clipped by 5 bases and J by 7 bases; unmatched bases: 4. CDR3 bases: TGTGCCAGCAGCCTATGGACAGGGAATTCACCCCTCCACTTT. It encodes CASSLWTGNSPLHF.

J is TRBJ2-5 and V is TRBV9; 10 nucleotides line up with TRBD2. Germline V gene data show CDR1 as SGDLS and CDR2 as YYNGEE. After removal of 4 bases from V and 3 bases from J, the junction contained 12 bases not matched to a gene. CDR3 length: 17 residues. CDR3 residues: CASSKESGRVGEETQYF. The DNA for the CDR3 is TGTGCCAGCAGCAAGGAAAGCGGGAGGGTAGGAGAAGAGACCCAGTACTTC.

The chain is built from TRBV10-3 and TRBJ2-7; perhaps D is TRBD1 or TRBD2 (5 bases each). The CDR3 is 13 residues long. The V end lost 6 bases, the J end lost 6 bases, and 15 bases lay between the germline ends. In germline, CDR1 is ENHRY, CDR2 SYGVKD. The CDR3 sequence is CAIRGDAPSEQYF. CDR3 DNA: TGTGCCATCAGGGGGGACGCCCCCTCCGAGCAGTACTTC.

This chain links TRBV9 with TRBJ2-7; possibly TRBD2 for D (5 bases). The germline V gene encodes CDR1 SGDLS and CDR2 YYNGEE. The ends were cut back, 0 bases at V and 6 bases at J, with 7 bases in the middle. The CDR3 loop spans 12 amino acids. CDR3 sequence reads: CASSVVGGEQYF. CDR3 nucleotide sequence: TGTGCCAGCAGCGTAGTCGGAGGCGAGCAGTACTTC.

The V gene is TRBV24-1, the J gene TRBJ2-1; 7 bases are shared with TRBD2. The J segment lost 10 bases and the V segment lost 3 bases, leaving 14 bases of the junction unmatched. The CDR3 length is 16 residues. Germline loops: CDR1 KGHDR, CDR2 SFDVKD. CDR3 in amino acids: CATSDLPLAETYEQFF. The CDR3 DNA sequence: TGTGCCACCAGTGATCTCCCCCTAGCGGAAACCTACGAGCAGTTCTTC.

This clonotype was seen many times. The CDR3 bases are TGTGCCAGCAGCGTTAGAGAGGGACGCGAGCAGTACTTC. This translates into CASSVREGREQYF. J is TRBJ2-7 and V is TRBV9, with D perhaps assigned TRBD1 or TRBD2 (5 bases each). Trimming removed 2 bases from V and 6 bases from J, with 12 bases in between. This CDR3 spans 13 amino acids. Per germline, CDR1 SGDLS and CDR2 YYNGEE.

The chain joins TRBV7-7 to TRBJ2-3; D unclear. Germline-derived CDR1 and CDR2 are SSHAT and FNYEAQ (reference sequence). V lost 4 bases and J lost 6, with 11 bases in between. The CDR3 length is 13 residues. DNA for the CDR3: TGTGCCAGCAGCTCTTCAGTCCTCGATACGCAGTATTTT. Translating gives CASSSSVLDTQYF.

The rearrangement links TRBV19 to TRBJ1-2; D remains ambiguous. Per germline, CDR1 LNHDA and CDR2 SQIVND (reference sequence). Deletions cut 1 base from V and 2 bases from J, with 8 bases between. The CDR3 covers 14 residues. The CDR3 sequence: CASSIGSLNYGYTF. CDR3 DNA: TGTGCCAGTAGTATAGGATCGCTCAACTATGGCTACACCTTC.

The genes are TRBV20-1 and TRBJ1-2; D unresolved. CDR1 and CDR2 (germline): DFQATT, SNEGSKA (reference sequence). The CDR3 consists of 15 residues. Deletions cut 3 bases from V and 4 bases from J, with 18 bases between. The CDR3 is CSASHWAQSTYGYTF. In DNA form, the CDR3 reads TGCAGTGCTAGCCATTGGGCTCAAAGCACCTATGGCTACACCTTC.

This clonotype was counted between two and nine times. This chain uses TRBV5-6 with TRBJ2-1; TRBD1 might be the D (5 bases). V was pared by 1 base and J by 8 bases, with 10 bases between. Germline CDR1 is SGHDT and CDR2 is YYEEEE. The CDR3 spans 13 residues. CDR3 sequence: CASSLSRVDEQFF. The CDR3, as DNA: TGTGCCAGCAGCTTGTCCAGGGTAGATGAGCAGTTCTTC.

The J gene is TRBJ1-1, the V gene TRBV9; D is ambiguous. V lost 0 bases and J 1 base, leaving 10 bases between the germline ends. Germline lookup yields CDR1 SGDLS and CDR2 YYNGEE. The CDR3 runs to 15 residues. In DNA, the CDR3 is TGTGCCAGCAGCGTAGAGGCAGAGGGGAACACTGAAGCTTTCTTT. This gives the protein CASSVEAEGNTEAFF.

The J gene is TRBJ2-7, the V gene TRBV2; D unresolved. The CDR3 runs to 13 residues. CDR1 and CDR2 (germline): SNHLY, FYNNEI. V was pared by 3 bases and J by 2 bases, with 8 bases between. This CDR3 reads CASSDAETYEQYF. In DNA, the CDR3 is TGTGCCAGCAGTGATGCGGAAACCTACGAGCAGTACTTC.

J is TRBJ2-1 and V is TRBV25-1, with D possibly being TRBD2 (6 bases). Trimming shortened V by 6 bases and J by 0 bases, and 12 bases separated the two germline ends. CDR3 size: 15 residues. Germline values: CDR1 MGHDK, CDR2 SYGVNS. The DNA for the CDR3 is TGTGCCAGCAGCTTTGGCGGGGTCTCCTACAATGAGCAGTTCTTC. This encodes CASSFGGVSYNEQFF.